These 24 T cell receptor beta chains share one sample of origin, sequenced in a study of vaccination and CD4 T cells after COVID-19. These TCRs are of unknown antigen specificity. Indicated time point: late sampling 161 to 241 days after vaccination in three convalescent patients. Treatment indicated: roughly ten-day PBMC culture with coronavirus spike peptide pools or control peptides (ViraFEST assay). Cultured CD4+ T cells had their DNA profiled by the Oncomine TCR Beta short-read assay. Using its own MiXCR run on the PCR reads, TCRdb lists one record per CDR3 protein. The table lists tens of thousands of distinct CDR3 sequences, around a third of them singletons, with approximately 10% in the top ten. The sequences come from CD4+ T cells from blood, cultured in vitro, collected about 7 months after SARS-CoV-2 vaccination. These receptors came from a human donor who had recovered from COVID-19.

This chain links TRBV4-1 with TRBJ2-7; 9 bases are a match to TRBD1. The CDR3 totals 19 residues. With V trimmed by 4 bases and J by 0 bases, 16 bases remained unmatched. Germline V gives CDR1 MGHRA, CDR2 YSYEKL. This CDR3 reads CASSPDSTGGDIYSYEQYF. The CDR3 coding sequence is TGCGCCAGCAGCCCCGATTCGACAGGGGGTGACATATACTCCTACGAGCAGTACTTC.

V gene TRBV20-1 combines with J gene TRBJ2-3; tentative D call: TRBD2 (7 bases). CDR1 and CDR2 (germline): DFQATT, SNEGSKA (reference sequence). The CDR3 is 16 amino acids. Between the trimmed V and J ends, which lost 0 bases and 6 bases, there was a span of 19 bases. Here the CDR3 DNA reads TGCAGTGCTAGAGATCAGGGGCGGGAGTATACCGATACGCAGTATTTT. This sequence encodes CSARDQGREYTDTQYF.

This clonotype was counted only a few times. The V and J genes are TRBV27 and TRBJ1-1; D gene uncertain. The CDR3 is 17 amino acids. Germline values: CDR1 MNHEY, CDR2 SMNVEV (reference sequence). Trimming removed 3 bases from V and 1 base from J, with 18 bases in between. In nucleotides, the CDR3 is TGTGCCAGCAGTTTCTCTATCGATGGAGGACGGAACACTGAAGCTTTCTTT. Translating it yields CASSFSIDGGRNTEAFF.

The CDR3 nucleotides are TGTGCCAGCAGCTTAATGGGACATACTGAAGCTTTCTTT. It encodes CASSLMGHTEAFF. V and J are TRBV7-3 and TRBJ1-1; TRBD1 might be the D (6 bases). This CDR3 is built from 13 residues. Trimming removed 1 base from V and 5 bases from J, with 8 bases in between. Germline CDR1 is SGHTA and CDR2 is FQGTGA.

Remarks on this clonotype: Germline is not matched at one junction end, which may reflect a read error. This chain links TRBV7-7 with TRBJ2-5; D gene uncertain. The CDR3 consists of 13 residues. Germline loops: CDR1 SSHAT, CDR2 FNYEAQ (reference sequence). CDR3: CASSLDAQETQYF. CDR3 bases: TGTGCTAGCAGCTTAGACGCCCAAGAGACCCAGTACTTC.

The gene calls are TRBV4-3 and TRBJ2-2, with D maybe TRBD2 (6 bases). Germline V gene sequence: CDR1 LGHNA, CDR2 YSLEER. The CDR3 loop spans 15 amino acids. V lost 4 bases and J 2 bases, leaving 11 bases between the germline ends. The chain's CDR3 is CASSRGTANTGELFF. CDR3 coding DNA: TGCGCCAGCAGCCGCGGGACCGCTAACACCGGGGAGCTGTTTTTT.

The chain joins TRBV11-2 to TRBJ2-7, with D perhaps matching TRBD1 (6 bases). There are 15 residues in the CDR3. Germline V lookup: CDR1 SGHAT, CDR2 FQNNGV. The V gene lost 5 bases and the J gene lost 4 bases, with 18 bases spanning the gap. The CDR3 protein is CASSLRGNGMYEQYF. DNA for the CDR3: TGTGCCAGCAGCCTCAGGGGAAACGGAATGTACGAGCAGTACTTC.

This clonotype was observed a handful of times. The V call is TRBV19, the J call TRBJ2-7, with 10 nucleotides matching TRBD2. CDR1 and CDR2 (germline): LNHDA, SQIVND (reference sequence). This CDR3 has 15 residues. The J segment lost 4 bases and the V segment lost 1 base, leaving 4 bases of the junction unmatched. CDR3 sequence: CASSIAASGSYEQYF. The CDR3 coding sequence is TGTGCCAGTAGTATAGCGGCTAGCGGGAGTTACGAGCAGTACTTC.

The chain carries TRBV4-1 and TRBJ2-1; 13 bases are a match to TRBD2. V lost 4 bases, J lost 0 bases, and 9 bases stayed unmatched. The CDR3 has 19 residues. The germline V gene encodes CDR1 MGHRA and CDR2 YSYEKL. CDR3 sequence: CASSPGLAGDRSSYNEQFF. The CDR3 nucleotides read TGCGCCAGCAGCCCCGGACTAGCGGGGGACAGGAGCTCCTACAATGAGCAGTTCTTC.

This clonotype counts as medium-sized (0.01 to 0.1%). V usage is TRBV6-1 and J usage is TRBJ1-1; D remains unclear. This CDR3 is built from 13 residues. The V gene lost 6 bases and the J gene lost 1 base, with 9 bases spanning the gap. In germline, CDR1 is MNHNS, CDR2 SASEGT. The CDR3 coding sequence is TGTGCCAGCAGCGTAACACGGAACACTGAAGCTTTCTTT. Protein sequence: CASSVTRNTEAFF.

V is TRBV20-1 and J is TRBJ2-5, with a possible D match to TRBD2 (6 bases). The germline V gene has CDR1 DFQATT and CDR2 SNEGSKA (reference sequence). V was shortened by 6 bases and J by 3 bases, with 17 bases between the two germline ends. This CDR3 spans 14 amino acids. The CDR3 spells CSARRGSGEETQYF. CDR3 DNA sequence: TGCAGTGCGCGAAGGGGTAGCGGAGAAGAGACCCAGTACTTC.

The V and J genes are TRBV7-2 and TRBJ2-3; D not resolved. Germline loops: CDR1 SGHTA, CDR2 FQGNSA. The CDR3 extends over 16 amino acids. V dropped 4 bases and J dropped 1 base, with 15 bases sitting between them. CDR3 DNA sequence: TGTGCCAGCAGCTCTGTAGCCCGTGCGGGCACAGATACGCAGTATTTT. The encoded protein is CASSSVARAGTDTQYF.

This clonotype appeared a few times. The V call is TRBV7-2, the J call TRBJ2-7; maybe TRBD2 (5 bases). V lost 1 base to trimming and J lost 2 bases, with 15 bases between them. Germline-derived CDR1 and CDR2 are SGHTA and FQGNSA. The CDR3 loop spans 16 amino acids. The CDR3 reads CASSLDTGWVPYEQYF. In DNA, the CDR3 is TGTGCCAGCAGCTTAGATACGGGGTGGGTGCCCTACGAGCAGTACTTC.

The rearrangement joins TRBV11-3 to TRBJ2-7; 12 positions match TRBD2. Unmatched junction bases numbered 5, after V lost 3 bases and J lost 5 bases. The CDR3 is 15 residues long. From germline, CDR1 is SGHNT and CDR2 YENEEA. The DNA of the CDR3 is TGTGCCAGCAGCTTCCGACTAGCGGGAGCGAACGAGCAGTACTTC. Its translation: CASSFRLAGANEQYF.

This sequence joins TRBV20-1 and TRBJ2-7; tentatively, D is TRBD2 (6 bases). The CDR3 runs 14 residues. The germline V gene encodes CDR1 DFQATT and CDR2 SNEGSKA (reference sequence). The germline V and J ends were trimmed by 0 bases and 6 bases, with 15 bases remaining between them. Written as DNA, the CDR3 is TGCAGTGCTAGAGATGCCCGGGAGTCTTCCGAGCAGTACTTC. Its protein product is CSARDARESSEQYF.

This clonotype has just a few counts. The chain combines TRBV7-9 with TRBJ2-1; 9 positions match TRBD1. CDR1 is SEHNR and CDR2 is FQNEAQ in the germline V gene (reference sequence). The CDR3 consists of 17 residues. V lost 5 bases to trimming and J lost 4 bases; unmatched junction nucleotides: 12. The CDR3, as DNA: TGTGCCAGCAGCCCGGGACAGGGACCCCTTGGGTACAATGAGCAGTTCTTC. As protein: CASSPGQGPLGYNEQFF.

This clonotype occurred a few times. The rearrangement links TRBV19 to TRBJ2-7; TRBD1 agrees at 8 bases. This CDR3 region has 13 residues. Germline V gene sequence: CDR1 LNHDA, CDR2 SQIVND (reference sequence). Germline trimming cut 6 bases from V and 4 bases from J; bases unmatched to any gene: 5. The CDR3 bases are TGTGCCAGTAGCTTGGACAGGGAATACGAGCAGTACTTC. This sequence encodes CASSLDREYEQYF.

V and J are TRBV4-1 and TRBJ2-7, with D unclear. Germline V gives CDR1 MGHRA, CDR2 YSYEKL. This CDR3 is built from 13 residues. Trimming cost V 0 bases and J 6 bases, with 9 bases left between them. In nucleotides, the CDR3 is TGCGCCAGCAGCCAAGAACCGCTATCCGAGCAGTACTTC. Translation gives CASSQEPLSEQYF.

This rearrangement joins TRBV20-1 to TRBJ1-6; tentatively, D is TRBD1 (5 bases). Germline assignment: CDR1 DFQATT and CDR2 SNEGSKA (reference sequence). V lost 6 bases and J lost 8, with 17 bases in between. This CDR3 is built from 14 residues. The chain's CDR3 is CSAPAWGRDSPLHF. CDR3 nucleotides: TGCAGTGCACCTGCCTGGGGGAGAGATTCACCCCTCCACTTT.

V usage is TRBV2 and J usage is TRBJ2-7; no firm D call. The CDR3 runs to 14 residues. Looked up from germline, CDR1 is SNHLY and CDR2 is FYNNEI. V lost 1 base, J lost 1 base, and 8 bases lay in between. This CDR3 reads CASSEEMASYEQYF. The CDR3 DNA reads TGTGCCAGCAGTGAAGAGATGGCTTCCTACGAGCAGTACTTC.

This clonotype occurred a few times. The genes are TRBV6-1 and TRBJ1-1; TRBD1 is a possible D gene (5 bases). Trimming took off 8 bases at V and 1 base at J, with 14 bases between the two ends. CDR1 is MNHNS, CDR2 SASEGT, per germline. CDR3 length: 14 amino acids. The CDR3 reads CASVGNGGNTEAFF. The CDR3 bases are TGTGCCAGCGTGGGCAACGGGGGGAACACTGAAGCTTTCTTT.

The rearrangement joins TRBV10-1 to TRBJ1-1, with 10 bases fitting TRBD1. Germline loops: CDR1 WNHNN, CDR2 SYGVQD (reference sequence). Unmatched junction bases numbered 10, after V lost 6 bases and J lost 3 bases. The CDR3 loop spans 16 amino acids. The CDR3 reads CASRDRGKGADTEAFF. CDR3 nucleotide sequence: TGCGCCAGCAGGGACAGGGGGAAGGGGGCTGACACTGAAGCTTTCTTT.

CDR3 coding DNA: TGTGCCAGCAGCCCGCGGGACAAGAAGGGACAGACCCAGTACTTC. Its translation is CASSPRDKKGQTQYF. The gene calls are TRBV7-9 and TRBJ2-5; D possibly matches TRBD1 or TRBD2 (6 bases each). Germline V gene lookup returns CDR1 SEHNR and CDR2 FQNEAQ (reference sequence). The V and J ends lost 5 bases and 6 bases respectively, with 19 bases between them. This CDR3 is 15 amino acids long. The full variable domain, with the rest looked up from reference TRBV7-9 and TRBJ2-5, is DTGVSQNPRHKITKRGQNVTFRCDPISEHNRLYWYRQTLGQGPEFLTYFQNEAQLEKSRLLSDRFSAERPKGSFSTLEIQRTEQGDSAMYLCASSPRDKKGQTQYFGPGTRLLVL.

This clonotype was seen more than once but under ten times. The V and J genes are TRBV2 and TRBJ2-7; D possibly uses TRBD1 or TRBD2 (5 bases each). The V and J ends lost 8 bases and 5 bases respectively, with 16 bases between them. Per the germline V gene, CDR1 is SNHLY and CDR2 is FYNNEI. This CDR3 is 13 amino acids long. The CDR3 coding sequence is TGTGCCAGCTTGATGGGGACCCTGAACGAGCAGTACTTC. As protein: CASLMGTLNEQYF. Full variable domain (remainder filled in from reference TRBV2 and TRBJ2-7): EPEVTQTPSHQVTQMGQEVILRCVPISNHLYFYWYRQILGQKVEFLVSFYNNEISEKSEIFDDQFSVERPDGSNFTLKIRSTKLEDSAMYFCASLMGTLNEQYFGPGTRLTVT.